Presented here are 30 T cell receptor beta chains from one specimen sequenced in a study of T cells in Graves' hyperthyroidism and ophthalmopathy. Template material for amplifying TCR beta CDR3 regions consisted of RNA transcripts. A set of HTBI primers served as the primers for a first-round RT-PCR of the TCR CDR3. TCRdb fed the multiplex PCR reads into MiXCR, producing one record per CDR3 protein. Of hundreds of thousands of distinct CDR3 sequences listed, approximately 15% are singletons. Sequenced input: blood. All receptors derive from a man aged 18-30 years with Graves' ophthalmopathy.

In this sample, this clonotype turned up many times. V usage is TRBV3-1 and J usage is TRBJ2-3, with D unresolved. V was trimmed by 3 bases and J by 12 bases, leaving 16 bases between them. The CDR3 consists of 13 residues. Per the germline V gene, CDR1 is LGHDT and CDR2 is YNNKEL (reference sequence). CDR3 sequence reads: CASSQLSSVLQYF. CDR3 coding DNA: TGTGCCAGCAGCCAGCTGAGCTCGGTTCTACAGTATTTT.

V and J are TRBV7-9 and TRBJ2-2; D possibly corresponds to TRBD2 (5 bases). From germline, CDR1 is SEHNR and CDR2 FQNEAQ (reference sequence). The CDR3 has 19 amino acids. V gave up 3 bases and J gave up 1 base, with 21 bases separating them. The CDR3 loop reads CASSFLPGSRGMNTGELFF. The DNA for the CDR3 is TGTGCCAGCAGCTTTCTTCCGGGAAGTCGAGGGATGAACACCGGGGAGCTGTTTTTT.

The rearrangement links TRBV5-1 to TRBJ2-4; perhaps TRBD1 as D (6 bases). Germline V gives CDR1 SGHRS, CDR2 YFSETQ. The CDR3 totals 15 residues. The V and J ends lost 3 bases and 2 bases respectively, with 12 bases between them. The CDR3 DNA follows: TGCGCCAGCAGCTCCCGCAGGGGTACCAAAAACATTCAGTACTTC. Protein product: CASSSRRGTKNIQYF.

The chain employs TRBV5-6 and TRBJ2-1; no clear D. Between the trimmed V and J ends, which lost 4 bases and 4 bases, there was a span of 18 bases. The germline CDR1 and CDR2 sequences are SGHDT and YYEEEE. The CDR3 length is 16 residues. As DNA, the CDR3 is TGTGCCAGCAGCCTCTCGAGTTATACGCGATACAATGAGCAGTTCTTC. This encodes CASSLSSYTRYNEQFF. Full variable domain (rest looked up from reference TRBV5-6 and TRBJ2-1): DAGVTQSPTHLIKTRGQQVTLRCSPKSGHDTVSWYQQALGQGPQFIFQYYEEEERQRGNFPDRFSGHQFPNYSSELNVNALLLGDSALYLCASSLSSYTRYNEQFFGPGTRLTVL.

CDR3 in amino acids: CAISDPGLAGVEQFF. The DNA of the CDR3 is TGTGCCATCAGTGATCCGGGACTAGCGGGAGTTGAGCAGTTCTTC. This chain links TRBV10-3 with TRBJ2-1; 14 bases are a match to TRBD2. With 3 bases clipped from V and 9 bases from J, the junction kept 4 bases outside the gene matches. The CDR3 runs 15 residues. Germline loops: CDR1 ENHRY, CDR2 SYGVKD.

This chain uses TRBV2 with TRBJ2-3, with 14 nucleotides matching TRBD2. V shed 10 bases, J shed 4 bases, and the junction held 7 bases outside the gene matches. Per the germline V gene, CDR1 is SNHLY and CDR2 is FYNNEI. The CDR3 runs to 15 residues. CDR3 residues: CAIATSGGAADTQYF. CDR3 DNA: TGTGCCATCGCGACTAGCGGGGGGGCCGCAGATACGCAGTATTTT.

In this sample, this clonotype turned up many times. The gene calls are TRBV12-3 or TRBV12-4 and TRBJ2-1; TRBD1 might be the D (5 bases). Trimming took off 7 bases at V and 4 bases at J, with 11 bases between the two ends. The CDR3 contains 13 residues. The CDR3, as DNA: TGTGCCAGCACCAAGAACAGGTACAATGAGCAGTTCTTC. Protein product: CASTKNRYNEQFF.

This clonotype appeared many times. J is TRBJ2-3 and V is TRBV24-1; tentatively, D is TRBD1 or TRBD2 (5 bases each). CDR1 and CDR2 from the germline V gene are KGHDR and SFDVKD. Trimming removed 4 bases at V and 3 bases at J, with 19 bases between. The CDR3 consists of 17 residues. Here the CDR3 DNA reads TGTGCCACCAGTGAAACCGGGACCCCAAGGGGTACAGATACGCAGTATTTT. Amino acid sequence: CATSETGTPRGTDTQYF.

This clonotype was seen at least ten times. The CDR3 spells CSARDLARPTDTQYF. In DNA form, the CDR3 reads TGCAGTGCTAGAGATCTCGCCAGACCCACAGATACGCAGTATTTT. The chain uses TRBV20-1 and TRBJ2-3, with D unresolved. The CDR3 has 15 residues. With 0 bases removed from V and 2 bases from J, the gap between germline ends came to 12 bases. CDR1 and CDR2 (germline): DFQATT, SNEGSKA (reference sequence).

This clonotype was detected many times. This rearrangement joins TRBV6-1 to TRBJ2-1; TRBD2 agrees at 8 bases. V lost 6 bases, J lost 4 bases, and 5 bases stayed unmatched. The CDR3 is 14 amino acids. Germline-derived CDR1 and CDR2 are MNHNS and SASEGT. Written as DNA, the CDR3 is TGTGCCAGCAGGTTTAGCGGGGAATACAATGAGCAGTTCTTC. Translated, it gives CASRFSGEYNEQFF.

In its sample, this clonotype was seen many times. The gene calls are TRBV6-1 and TRBJ2-1; D is possibly TRBD1 (6 bases). The germline gives CDR1 MNHNS, CDR2 SASEGT. V was cut by 6 bases and J by 6 bases, with 12 bases left in between. The CDR3 extends over 13 amino acids. As DNA, the CDR3 is TGTGCCAGCAGCGAAACAGGGTCCAATGAGCAGTTCTTC. Translated: CASSETGSNEQFF.

This clonotype was seen at least ten times. This chain connects TRBV7-9 to TRBJ1-5; 9 bases line up with TRBD1. The CDR3 loop spans 16 amino acids. V lost 5 bases and J lost 2; bases outside the gene matches: 7. The germline V gene encodes CDR1 SEHNR and CDR2 FQNEAQ (reference sequence). CDR3 sequence: CASSLQGAIGNQPQHF. In DNA form, the CDR3 reads TGTGCCAGCAGCCTACAGGGGGCCATTGGCAATCAGCCCCAGCATTTT.

The table lists this clonotype with many counts. The rearrangement uses TRBV2 and TRBJ2-1; no clear D gene. CDR3 size: 15 residues. From germline, CDR1 is SNHLY and CDR2 FYNNEI. Deletions cut 3 bases from V and 0 bases from J, with 9 bases between. CDR3: CASSEGPSSYNEQFF. CDR3 nucleotide sequence: TGTGCCAGCAGTGAGGGCCCGAGCTCCTACAATGAGCAGTTCTTC.

This clonotype was picked up many times. The rearrangement uses TRBV6-1 and TRBJ2-5; 7 bases match TRBD1. The ends lost 7 bases at V and 4 bases at J; junction bases unmatched: 12. The CDR3 is 15 residues long. Germline CDR1 MNHNS, CDR2 SASEGT. The CDR3 DNA sequence: TGTGCCAGCAAACTTGGACAGGTGATCGGAGAGACCCAGTACTTC. Translating gives CASKLGQVIGETQYF.

This clonotype was counted between two and nine times. This chain joins TRBV3-1 and TRBJ1-5; D might be TRBD1 (6 bases). The germline gives CDR1 LGHDT, CDR2 YNNKEL (reference sequence). With 1 base removed from V and 0 bases from J, the gap between germline ends came to 13 bases. This CDR3 is built from 17 residues. The CDR3 loop is CASSQGDTLYSNQPQHF. Written as DNA, the CDR3 is TGTGCCAGCAGCCAAGGGGACACCCTTTATAGCAATCAGCCCCAGCATTTT. The variable domain in full, with the rest retrieved from reference TRBV3-1 and TRBJ1-5, is DTAVSQTPKYLVTQMGNDKSIKCEQNLGHDTMYWYKQDSKKFLKIMFSYNNKELIINETVPNRFSPKSPDKAHLNLHINSLELGDSAVYFCASSQGDTLYSNQPQHFGDGTRLSIL.

This clonotype was found many times. The chain has TRBV20-1 and TRBJ1-1; 8 bases match TRBD1. The CDR3 extends over 11 amino acids. The ends lost 4 bases at V and 10 bases at J; junction bases unmatched: 5. The germline gives CDR1 DFQATT, CDR2 SNEGSKA (reference sequence). In DNA form, the CDR3 reads TGCAGTGCTAAGGGACAGGAAGTAGCTTTCTTT. Protein sequence: CSAKGQEVAFF.

The chain uses TRBV13 and TRBJ2-2, with 7 bases identical to TRBD2. With V trimmed by 5 bases and J by 5 bases, 8 bases remained unmatched. Germline lookup yields CDR1 PRHDT and CDR2 FYEKMQ (reference sequence). The CDR3 has 15 residues. The CDR3 protein is CASSPSGSYTGELFF. The CDR3 DNA sequence: TGTGCCAGCAGCCCTAGCGGTTCTTATACCGGGGAGCTGTTTTTT. Full variable domain (outside the CDR3, taken from reference TRBV13 and TRBJ2-2): AAGVIQSPRHLIKEKRETATLKCYPIPRHDTVYWYQQGPGQDPQFLISFYEKMQSDKGSIPDRFSAQQFSDYHSELNMSSLELGDSALYFCASSPSGSYTGELFFGEGSRLTVL.

This clonotype showed up many times. This sequence joins TRBV5-1 and TRBJ2-5, with D unclear. There are 13 residues in the CDR3. Germline V gene sequence: CDR1 SGHRS, CDR2 YFSETQ. Trimming left V 1 base short and J 0 bases short, with 4 bases between. CDR3 in DNA: TGCGCCAGCAGCTTGCCCTACCAAGAGACCCAGTACTTC. The encoded protein is CASSLPYQETQYF.

The sample holds many counts of this clonotype. DNA of the CDR3: TGTGCCACCAGTGATTCTGTTGGGGCAGGGTCCTACGAGCAGTACTTC. Translation: CATSDSVGAGSYEQYF. The chain uses TRBV24-1 and TRBJ2-7, with a weak D call TRBD1 (5 bases). The germline gives CDR1 KGHDR, CDR2 SFDVKD. V shed 2 bases and J shed 1 base, with 14 bases lying between them. The CDR3 totals 16 residues.

The sample holds many counts of this clonotype. The chain couples TRBV5-1 to TRBJ2-7, with 10 bases aligning to TRBD2. The CDR3 contains 15 residues. CDR1 SGHRS and CDR2 YFSETQ come from the germline V gene. After removal of 4 bases from V and 5 bases from J, the junction contained 9 bases not matched to a gene. For the CDR3, the DNA is TGCGCCAGCAGCACGAGCGGGGGGGCCATGGACGAGCAGTACTTC. It is translated as CASSTSGGAMDEQYF.

This clonotype was seen repeatedly, ten times or more. V usage is TRBV7-9 and J usage is TRBJ2-7, with TRBD1 matching over 8 bases. Germline CDR1 reads SEHNR; CDR2 reads FQNEAQ (reference sequence). The J segment lost 3 bases and the V segment lost 5 bases, leaving 9 bases of the junction unmatched. This CDR3 is 15 amino acids long. Here the CDR3 DNA reads TGTGCCAGCAGCCAGAGACAGGGGCCTTACTACGAGCAGTACTTC. It codes for CASSQRQGPYYEQYF. Using reference TRBV7-9 and TRBJ2-7 for the parts outside the CDR3, the full variable domain is DTGVSQNPRHKITKRGQNVTFRCDPISEHNRLYWYRQTLGQGPEFLTYFQNEAQLEKSRLLSDRFSAERPKGSFSTLEIQRTEQGDSAMYLCASSQRQGPYYEQYFGPGTRLTVT.

This clonotype was seen only a few times. The chain employs TRBV5-4 and TRBJ2-7; possible D gene TRBD2, 5 bases. In germline, CDR1 is SGHNT, CDR2 YYREEE (reference sequence). V was shortened by 3 bases and J by 2 bases, with 18 bases between the two germline ends. The CDR3 is 16 residues long. DNA for the CDR3: TGTGCCAGCAGCTCAACCCAGGTGACTAATACCTACGAGCAGTACTTC. Translating gives CASSSTQVTNTYEQYF.

This clonotype was observed many times. This chain joins TRBV5-1 and TRBJ2-1; 7 nucleotides agree with TRBD2. The germline V gene encodes CDR1 SGHRS and CDR2 YFSETQ. Losses at the gene ends were 7 bases for V and 2 bases for J; bases not matched to a gene: 9. The CDR3 is 15 amino acids. The DNA of the CDR3 is TGCGCCAGCTACTCCGGGACTACAACCTACAATGAGCAGTTCTTC. This translates into CASYSGTTTYNEQFF.

V usage is TRBV10-1 and J usage is TRBJ1-6; D remains ambiguous. V lost 6 bases, J lost 10 bases, and 16 bases lay in between. CDR1 and CDR2 from the germline V gene are WNHNN and SYGVQD (reference sequence). CDR3 length equals 14 residues. The DNA for the CDR3 is TGCGCCAGCAGCCCCAGAGGTGCAAGGTCACCCCTCCACTTT. Translating it yields CASSPRGARSPLHF.

This chain links TRBV6-1 with TRBJ2-1; D is perhaps TRBD2 (6 bases). CDR3 size: 16 residues. In germline, CDR1 is MNHNS, CDR2 SASEGT. The germline V and J ends were trimmed by 5 bases and 4 bases, with 18 bases remaining between them. CDR3 bases: TGTGCCAGCAGTCCGGCGGGACTGGCACCTTACAATGAGCAGTTCTTC. Its translation: CASSPAGLAPYNEQFF.

This clonotype was seen more than once but under ten times. V usage is TRBV7-9 and J usage is TRBJ2-1; 9 bases fit TRBD2. From germline, CDR1 is SEHNR and CDR2 FQNEAQ (reference sequence). V lost 7 bases to trimming and J lost 8 bases; unmatched junction nucleotides: 9. This CDR3 contains 14 residues. The CDR3 protein is CASKPSGGRDEQFF. CDR3 nucleotides: TGTGCCAGCAAACCCAGCGGGGGGAGGGATGAGCAGTTCTTC.

This clonotype was found many times. The rearrangement joins TRBV28 to TRBJ1-1; D is possibly TRBD1 (5 bases). V lost 3 bases and J 4 bases, leaving 21 bases between the germline ends. Germline assignment: CDR1 MDHEN and CDR2 SYDVKM. CDR3 length equals 17 residues. The CDR3 region is CASSLLSLGGVSTEAFF. CDR3 nucleotides: TGTGCCAGCAGTTTGCTTTCTTTGGGGGGAGTAAGCACTGAAGCTTTCTTT.

This clonotype came up many times. CDR3 DNA: TGCAGCGTTGAGGCGCAGAACAATGAGCAGTTCTTC. Protein product: CSVEAQNNEQFF. The chain carries TRBV29-1 and TRBJ2-1; D unresolved. Germline V gene data show CDR1 as SQVTM and CDR2 as ANQGSEA. The V end was cut by 3 bases, the J end by 5 bases, with 8 bases between. This CDR3 spans 12 amino acids.

The chain employs TRBV7-9 and TRBJ2-5; tentative D call: TRBD2 (6 bases). V dropped 8 bases and J dropped 4 bases, with 20 bases sitting between them. Germline CDR1 and CDR2: SEHNR and FQNEAQ (reference sequence). This CDR3 spans 15 amino acids. CDR3 loop: CASSLANRRGETQYF. The DNA of the CDR3 is TGTGCCAGCTCCCTAGCAAATAGGAGGGGAGAGACCCAGTACTTC.

This clonotype has just a few counts. The chain carries TRBV11-2 and TRBJ2-7, with TRBD2 matching over 10 bases. Germline-derived CDR1 and CDR2 are SGHAT and FQNNGV. Trimming took 0 bases from V and 4 from J; bases not matched to a gene: 9. This CDR3 has 17 amino acids. The CDR3 DNA reads TGTGCCAGCAGCTTAGATCAAGCTAGCGGGAGTCGATACGAGCAGTACTTC. Its protein is CASSLDQASGSRYEQYF.